Below are 15 T cell receptor beta chains sequenced from a single sample in a study of blood T cell repertoires in COVID-19. The repertoire was sequenced with immunoSEQ multiplex PCR; TCRdb's copy has only in-frame clones and lacks some. The table has about 280,000 clones, around 83% seen once. The sample consisted of PBMCs or T cells enriched from blood (not recorded which). These TCRs come from a man in his forties who had been exposed to COVID-19.

The V gene is TRBV7-9, the J gene TRBJ1-1, with D uncertain. Looked up from germline, CDR1 is SEHNR and CDR2 is FQNEAQ (reference sequence). CDR3 length: 13 residues. V was shortened by 5 bases and J by 11 bases, with 18 bases between the two germline ends. The CDR3: CASSKFEAGRAFF. Here the CDR3 DNA reads TGTGCCAGCAGCAAATTCGAGGCGGGCCGTGCTTTCTTT.

Only one count was recorded for this clone. The chain carries TRBV20-1 and TRBJ2-1; possibly TRBD1 for D (6 bases). Germline V gene lookup returns CDR1 DFQATT and CDR2 SNEGSKA (reference sequence). V lost 3 bases and J lost 8, with 32 bases in between. The length of the CDR3 is 19 residues. This chain's CDR3 is CSASNPLQGVDGRDDEQFF. CDR3 nucleotide sequence: TGCAGTGCTAGTAATCCCCTACAGGGAGTGGATGGTCGCGACGATGAGCAGTTCTTC.

The chain uses TRBV21-1 and TRBJ1-1. TRBV21-1 is an annotated pseudogene. CDR3 length: 14 residues. The CDR3 here is CASSRGERRTEAFF. CDR3 in DNA: TGTGCCAGCAGCAGGGGGGAGCGAAGGACTGAAGCTTTCTTT.

This chain links TRBV10-3 with TRBJ1-1, with a tentative D call TRBD1 (5 bases). Germline lookup yields CDR1 ENHRY and CDR2 SYGVKD. This CDR3 has 13 amino acids. V lost 0 bases to trimming and J lost 10 bases, with 12 bases between them. CDR3 nucleotide sequence: TGTGCCATCAGTGAGTCCGACAGCGGGGGAGCTTTCTTT. Amino acids: CAISESDSGGAFF.

The J gene is TRBJ2-2, the V gene TRBV5-1; D not certain. With 0 bases removed from V and 2 bases from J, the gap between germline ends came to 8 bases. The CDR3 is made up of 15 amino acids. CDR1 SGHRS and CDR2 YFSETQ come from the germline V gene. The CDR3 nucleotides are TGCGCCAGCAGCTTGGGTCAGATCAACACCGGGGAGCTGTTTTTT. Its protein product is CASSLGQINTGELFF.

The chain has TRBV7-9 and TRBJ2-3; TRBD2 matches 16 bases. Germline assignment: CDR1 SEHNR and CDR2 FQNEAQ (reference sequence). The CDR3 contains 18 residues. Trimming took 10 bases from V and 1 from J; bases not matched to a gene: 11. In DNA, the CDR3 is TGTGCCATCGACCTCGCGGGACTAGCGGGAGGGCGCACAGATACGCAGTATTTT. Residues: CAIDLAGLAGGRTDTQYF.

For the CDR3, the DNA is TGTGCCAGCAGCCAAGGTCTTGGGCAGGGGGTCTATGGCTACACCTTC. It is translated as CASSQGLGQGVYGYTF. This chain connects TRBV3-1 (or the pseudogene TRBV3-2) to TRBJ1-2; 7 bases map to TRBD1. Germline CDR1 and CDR2: LGHDT and YNNKEL (reference sequence). The V segment lost 1 base and the J segment 4 bases; nucleotides outside the gene matches: 9. This CDR3 contains 16 residues.

This clone has just a few counts. Other DNA sequences of this sample code for an identical CDR3. The V gene is TRBV19, the J gene TRBJ1-5; D gene ambiguous. CDR1 and CDR2 (germline): LNHDA, SQIVND (reference sequence). The V gene lost 6 bases and the J gene lost 2 bases, with 11 bases spanning the gap. This CDR3 contains 14 residues. This CDR3 reads CASRLGSGNQPQHF. Written as DNA, the CDR3 is TGTGCCAGTAGGCTCGGGAGCGGCAATCAGCCCCAGCATTTT.

This CDR3 is CSVPKDQGAFYTF. CDR3 nucleotides: TGCAGCGTCCCTAAGGACCAGGGTGCTTTCTACACCTTC. The rearrangement joins TRBV29-1 to TRBJ1-2; TRBD1 might be the D (5 bases). CDR3 size: 13 residues. Trimming shortened V by 6 bases and J by 10 bases, and 21 bases separated the two germline ends. Looked up from germline, CDR1 is SQVTM and CDR2 is ANQGSEA.

In this sample, this clone turned up once. For the CDR3, the DNA is TGTGCCAGCAGTTACCCTTCGCTAGCGGCTATAGATACGCAGTATTTT. This codes for CASSYPSLAAIDTQYF. This chain joins TRBV6-2 or TRBV6-3 and TRBJ2-3; 7 positions agree with TRBD2. Losses at the gene ends were 2 bases for V and 5 bases for J; bases not matched to a gene: 10. Germline loops: CDR1 MNHEY, CDR2 SVGEGT. The CDR3 totals 16 residues.

This chain uses TRBV24-1 with TRBJ2-5, with a weak D call TRBD1 (6 bases). V lost 6 bases, J lost 5 bases, and 15 bases lay in between. The germline V gene has CDR1 KGHDR and CDR2 SFDVKD. The CDR3 is made up of 14 amino acids. The chain's CDR3 is CATSRTATGETQYF. The CDR3 DNA reads TGTGCCACCAGTAGGACTGCTACAGGGGAGACCCAGTACTTC.

This clone was observed a handful of times. This sequence joins TRBV11-2 and TRBJ2-2; 7 positions agree with TRBD1. Unmatched junction bases numbered 7, after V lost 2 bases and J lost 7 bases. The CDR3 runs 15 residues. CDR1 SGHAT and CDR2 FQNNGV come from the germline V gene. For the CDR3, the DNA is TGTGCCAGCAGCTTACACCACAGGGGTGACGGGGAGCTGTTTTTT. It codes for CASSLHHRGDGELFF.

The chain recombines TRBV3-1 (or the pseudogene TRBV3-2) with TRBJ1-2, with a tentative D call TRBD1 (6 bases). Germline V gene lookup returns CDR1 LGHDT and CDR2 YNNKEL (reference sequence). The CDR3 consists of 13 residues. The V and J ends lost 8 bases and 4 bases respectively, with 14 bases between them. DNA of the CDR3: TGTGCCAGCTCGGGGGGCCCCCTCTATGGCTACACCTTC. It translates to CASSGGPLYGYTF.

The chain employs TRBV15 and TRBJ2-1; possible D gene TRBD2, 6 bases. This CDR3 is 14 amino acids long. The ends were cut back, 7 bases at V and 7 bases at J, with 17 bases in the middle. Germline V CDR1 and CDR2: LNHNV, YYDKDF (reference sequence). The CDR3 coding sequence is TGTGCCACCACTAGCGCCTTATCGGGGAATGAGCAGTTCTTC. Its protein product is CATTSALSGNEQFF.

The chain links TRBV10-1 to TRBJ1-1, with D hard to call. CDR1 is WNHNN, CDR2 SYGVQD, per germline (reference sequence). The CDR3 is 14 amino acids. The V and J ends lost 0 bases and 5 bases respectively, with 10 bases between them. The CDR3 protein is CASSESGVRTEAFF. The CDR3 bases are TGCGCCAGCAGTGAGTCCGGGGTCAGGACTGAAGCTTTCTTT.